This TCR beta chain was captured by sequencing in a study of human T cells and chemical hapten exposure. The V gene end was trimmed by 4 bases and the J gene end by 3 bases; junction bases not matched to a gene: 8. The CDR3 totals 16 residues. CDR1 SGHKS and CDR2 YYEKEE come from the germline V gene (reference sequence). Original processing methods: Ranging from about 20,000 to 700,000, TCR counts per sample had a median value of approximately 95,000. Each CDR3 protein gets one entry after TCRdb re-called the RACE reads with MiXCR. TCRdb's processing, not the study's, gives the V and J calls here. The sample holds more than 90,000 distinct CDR3 sequences, about an eighth seen once. Notes on this clonotype: Its matching antigen is unknown.

Overall study findings and caveats: Significantly greater numbers of large CDR3 similarity clusters came from expanded TCRs than from controls.

Stated time point: patch test 2, 6 weeks after DPC sensitization. Treatment meaning: therapeutic diphenylcyclopropenone sensitization with weekly scalp DPC. The source is a woman in her thirties or forties with alopecia areata. Some clones in this sample may be carry-over from other donors' samples. J is TRBJ1-5 and V is TRBV5-5, with 9 bases lining up with TRBD1. Here the sequenced sample was whole blood, taken in connection with sensitization to the hapten diphenylcyclopropenone (DPC). The CDR3 is CASSPGQGRLNQPQHF. CDR3 nucleotides: TGTGCCAGCAGCCCCGGACAGGGGCGTCTCAATCAGCCCCAGCATTTT.